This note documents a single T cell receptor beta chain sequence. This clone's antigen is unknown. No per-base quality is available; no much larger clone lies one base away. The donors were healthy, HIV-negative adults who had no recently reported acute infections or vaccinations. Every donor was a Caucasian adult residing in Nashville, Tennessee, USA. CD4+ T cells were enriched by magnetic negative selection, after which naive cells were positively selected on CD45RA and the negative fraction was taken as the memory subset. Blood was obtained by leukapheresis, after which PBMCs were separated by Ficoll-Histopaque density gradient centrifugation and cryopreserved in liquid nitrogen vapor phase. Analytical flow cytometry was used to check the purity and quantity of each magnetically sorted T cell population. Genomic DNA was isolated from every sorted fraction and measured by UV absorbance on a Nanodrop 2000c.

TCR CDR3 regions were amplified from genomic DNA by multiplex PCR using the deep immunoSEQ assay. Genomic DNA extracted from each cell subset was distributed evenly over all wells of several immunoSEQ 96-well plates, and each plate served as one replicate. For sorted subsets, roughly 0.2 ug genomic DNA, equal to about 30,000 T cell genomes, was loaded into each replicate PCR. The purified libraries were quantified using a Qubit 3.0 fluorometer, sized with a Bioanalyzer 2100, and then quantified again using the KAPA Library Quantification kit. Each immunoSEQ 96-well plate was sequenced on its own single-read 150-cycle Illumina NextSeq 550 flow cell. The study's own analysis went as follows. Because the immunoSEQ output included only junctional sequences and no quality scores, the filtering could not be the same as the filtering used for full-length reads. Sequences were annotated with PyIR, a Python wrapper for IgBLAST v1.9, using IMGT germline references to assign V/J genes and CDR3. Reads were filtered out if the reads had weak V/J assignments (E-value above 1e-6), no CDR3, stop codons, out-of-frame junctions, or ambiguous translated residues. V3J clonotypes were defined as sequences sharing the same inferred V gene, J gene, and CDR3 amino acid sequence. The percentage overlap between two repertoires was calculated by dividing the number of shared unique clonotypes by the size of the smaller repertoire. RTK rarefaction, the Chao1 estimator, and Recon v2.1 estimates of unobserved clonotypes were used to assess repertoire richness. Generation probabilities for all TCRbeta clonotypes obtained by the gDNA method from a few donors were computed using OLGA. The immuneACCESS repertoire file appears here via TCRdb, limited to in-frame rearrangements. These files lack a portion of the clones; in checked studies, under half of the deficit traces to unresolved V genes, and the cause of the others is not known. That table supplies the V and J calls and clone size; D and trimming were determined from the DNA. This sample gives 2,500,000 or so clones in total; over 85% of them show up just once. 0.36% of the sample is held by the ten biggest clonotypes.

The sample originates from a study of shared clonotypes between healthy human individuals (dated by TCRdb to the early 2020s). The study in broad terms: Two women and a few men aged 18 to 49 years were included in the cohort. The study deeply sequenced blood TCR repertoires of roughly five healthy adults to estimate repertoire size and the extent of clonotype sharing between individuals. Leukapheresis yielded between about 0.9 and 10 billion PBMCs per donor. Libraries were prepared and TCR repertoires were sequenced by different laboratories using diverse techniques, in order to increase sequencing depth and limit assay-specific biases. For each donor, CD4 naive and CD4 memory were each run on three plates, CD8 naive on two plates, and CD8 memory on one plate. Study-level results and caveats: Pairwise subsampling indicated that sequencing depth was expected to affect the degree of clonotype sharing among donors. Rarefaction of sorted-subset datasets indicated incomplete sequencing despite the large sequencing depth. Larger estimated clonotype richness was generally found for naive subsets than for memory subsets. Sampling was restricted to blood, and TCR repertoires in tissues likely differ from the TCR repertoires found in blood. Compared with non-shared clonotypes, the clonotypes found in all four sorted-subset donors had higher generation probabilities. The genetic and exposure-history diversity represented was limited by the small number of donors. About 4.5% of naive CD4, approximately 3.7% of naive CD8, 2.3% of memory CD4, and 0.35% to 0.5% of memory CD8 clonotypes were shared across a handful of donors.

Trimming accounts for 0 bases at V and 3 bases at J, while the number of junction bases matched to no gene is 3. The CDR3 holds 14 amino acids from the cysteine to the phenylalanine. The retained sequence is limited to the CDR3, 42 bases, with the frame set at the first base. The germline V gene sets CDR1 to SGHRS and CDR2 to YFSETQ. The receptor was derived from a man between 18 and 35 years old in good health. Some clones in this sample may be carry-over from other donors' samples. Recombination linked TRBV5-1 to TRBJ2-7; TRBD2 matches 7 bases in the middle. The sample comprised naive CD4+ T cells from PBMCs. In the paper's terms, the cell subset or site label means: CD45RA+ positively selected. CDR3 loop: CASSLVPSGYEQYF. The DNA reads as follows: TGCGCCAGCAGCTTGGTGCCTAGCGGCTACGAGCAGTACTTC.